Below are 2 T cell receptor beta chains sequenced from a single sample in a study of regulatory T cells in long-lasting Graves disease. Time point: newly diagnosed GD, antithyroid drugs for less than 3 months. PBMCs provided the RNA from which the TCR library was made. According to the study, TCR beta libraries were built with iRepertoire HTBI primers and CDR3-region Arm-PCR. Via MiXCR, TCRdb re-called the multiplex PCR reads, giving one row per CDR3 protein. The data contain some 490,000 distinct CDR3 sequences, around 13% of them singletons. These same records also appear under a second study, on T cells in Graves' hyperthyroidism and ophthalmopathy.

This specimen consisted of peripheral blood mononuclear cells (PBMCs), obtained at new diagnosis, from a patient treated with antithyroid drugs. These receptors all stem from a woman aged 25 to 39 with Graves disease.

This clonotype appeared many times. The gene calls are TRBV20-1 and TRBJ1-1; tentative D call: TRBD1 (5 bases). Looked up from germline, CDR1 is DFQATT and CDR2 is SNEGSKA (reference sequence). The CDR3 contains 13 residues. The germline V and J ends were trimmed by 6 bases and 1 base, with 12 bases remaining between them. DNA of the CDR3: TGCAGTGCCGCACAGGATTCGAACACTGAAGCTTTCTTT. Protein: CSAAQDSNTEAFF.

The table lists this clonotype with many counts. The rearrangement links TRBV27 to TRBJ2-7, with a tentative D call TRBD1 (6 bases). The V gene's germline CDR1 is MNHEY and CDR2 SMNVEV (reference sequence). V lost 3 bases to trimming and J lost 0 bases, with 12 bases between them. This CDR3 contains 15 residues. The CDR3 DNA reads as TGTGCCAGCAGTTTCGGACAGTCACTCTCCTACGAGCAGTACTTC. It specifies CASSFGQSLSYEQYF.